Each of the 26 T cell receptor beta chains below was sequenced from the same sample in a study of cytomegalovirus exposure and HLA in healthy donors. PCR used 60 Vbeta primers and 13 Jbeta primers. The protocol was immunoSEQ multiplex PCR, while the TCRdb copy is restricted to in-frame clones and leaves out a portion. Of approximately 180,000 clones listed, roughly 80% are singletons. The specimen sequenced was PBMCs. The source is a man in his late teens or twenties in good health and CMV-seronegative.

The chain links TRBV11-3 to TRBJ2-7; no definite D call. CDR1 and CDR2 from the germline V gene are SGHNT and YENEEA. CDR3 length equals 13 residues. V lost 0 bases to trimming and J lost 3 bases, with 6 bases between them. CDR3 sequence (DNA): TGTGCCAGCAGCTTAGACTTCGTCTACGAGCAGTACTTC. This gives the protein CASSLDFVYEQYF. Using reference TRBV11-3 and TRBJ2-7 for the parts outside the CDR3, the full variable domain is EAGVVQSPRYKIIEKKQPVAFWCNPISGHNTLYWYLQNLGQGPELLIRYENEEAVDDSQLPKDRFSAERLKGVDSTLKIQPAELGDSAVYLCASSLDFVYEQYFGPGTRLTVT.

The chain has TRBV2 and TRBJ1-5; tentative D call: TRBD1 (6 bases). The CDR3 has 15 residues. Per the germline V gene, CDR1 is SNHLY and CDR2 is FYNNEI. Trimming took off 6 bases at V and 3 bases at J, with 15 bases between the two ends. CDR3 sequence reads: CASSETRGYNQPQHF. The CDR3 nucleotides are TGTGCCAGCAGCGAGACCAGGGGTTACAATCAGCCCCAGCATTTT. The full variable domain, with the rest looked up from reference TRBV2 and TRBJ1-5, is EPEVTQTPSHQVTQMGQEVILRCVPISNHLYFYWYRQILGQKVEFLVSFYNNEISEKSEIFDDQFSVERPDGSNFTLKIRSTKLEDSAMYFCASSETRGYNQPQHFGDGTRLSIL.

The CDR3: CASRIAGYYEQYF. For the CDR3, the DNA is TGTGCCAGCAGAATAGCGGGGTACTACGAGCAGTACTTC. The gene calls are TRBV2 and TRBJ2-7; 8 bases map to TRBD2. CDR3 length equals 13 residues. Germline V gene lookup returns CDR1 SNHLY and CDR2 FYNNEI. J lost 3 bases, V lost 6 bases, and 4 bases had no gene match.

This clone was observed a few times. The chain is built from TRBV5-4 and TRBJ1-1; D unresolved. Germline CDR1 reads SGHNT; CDR2 reads YYREEE (reference sequence). This CDR3 is built from 12 residues. Trimming removed 0 bases from V and 5 bases from J, with 5 bases in between. CDR3 DNA sequence: TGTGCCAGCAGCTTGGATACAACTGAAGCTTTCTTT. The encoded protein is CASSLDTTEAFF.

The chain links TRBV15 to TRBJ2-1; D remains ambiguous. CDR1 is LNHNV, CDR2 YYDKDF, per germline (reference sequence). V lost 0 bases, J lost 4 bases, and 4 bases lay in between. The CDR3 is made up of 13 amino acids. CDR3 in amino acids: CATSRDRYNEQFF. The CDR3, as DNA: TGTGCCACCAGCAGAGACCGGTACAATGAGCAGTTCTTC.

This chain links TRBV19 with TRBJ1-1; tentative D call: TRBD1 (6 bases). Trimming pared 6 bases from V and 5 bases from J, leaving 16 bases between. This CDR3 region has 14 residues. Germline CDR1 is LNHDA and CDR2 is SQIVND (reference sequence). CDR3 nucleotide sequence: TGTGCCAGTAGCAACAGGGACCGACGAACTGAAGCTTTCTTT. Its protein is CASSNRDRRTEAFF.

The rearrangement links TRBV10-3 to TRBJ2-7; 9 positions match TRBD1. Trimming cost V 9 bases and J 0 bases; bases outside gene matches: 6. Germline CDR1 ENHRY, CDR2 SYGVKD. CDR3 size: 14 residues. The CDR3 DNA follows: TGTGCCATTACCGGGACAGGGAGCTCCTACGAGCAGTACTTC. This encodes CAITGTGSSYEQYF.

The J gene is TRBJ1-1, the V gene TRBV7-9; TRBD1 matches at 10 bases. The CDR3 runs to 16 residues. CDR1 SEHNR and CDR2 FQNEAQ come from the germline V gene (reference sequence). Trimming cost V 5 bases and J 4 bases; bases outside gene matches: 10. CDR3 in amino acids: CASSRDRGFGGTEAFF. The CDR3 coding sequence is TGTGCCAGCAGCCGGGACAGGGGTTTTGGGGGCACTGAAGCTTTCTTT. Full variable domain (remainder filled in from reference TRBV7-9 and TRBJ1-1): DTGVSQNPRHKITKRGQNVTFRCDPISEHNRLYWYRQTLGQGPEFLTYFQNEAQLEKSRLLSDRFSAERPKGSFSTLEIQRTEQGDSAMYLCASSRDRGFGGTEAFFGQGTRLTVV.

This chain uses TRBV9 with TRBJ1-2; TRBD1 matches 7 bases. This CDR3 region has 15 residues. The trim removed 0 bases at V and 6 bases at J, leaving 8 bases unmatched. CDR1 is SGDLS and CDR2 is YYNGEE in the germline V gene. The CDR3 is CASSVEGRGYHGYTF. CDR3 bases: TGTGCCAGCAGCGTAGAAGGCAGGGGGTATCATGGCTACACCTTC.

The chain links TRBV2 to TRBJ1-5; 8 nucleotides agree with TRBD1. V was clipped by 0 bases and J by 6 bases; unmatched bases: 7. From germline, CDR1 is SNHLY and CDR2 FYNNEI. This CDR3 spans 16 amino acids. This CDR3 reads CASSEAFDRGGQPQHF. The CDR3 DNA reads TGTGCCAGCAGTGAAGCTTTCGACAGGGGCGGTCAGCCCCAGCATTTT.

The genes are TRBV18 and TRBJ1-5; D gene uncertain. The CDR3 runs 14 residues. Looked up from germline, CDR1 is KGHSH and CDR2 is LQKENI. Between the trimmed V and J ends, which lost 5 bases and 6 bases, there was a span of 14 bases. CDR3 bases: TGTGCCAGCTCATTCGACCGGGATGGTCAGCCCCAGCATTTT. This translates into CASSFDRDGQPQHF.

The chain recombines TRBV5-6 with TRBJ2-7, with 9 bases matching TRBD2. Looked up from germline, CDR1 is SGHDT and CDR2 is YYEEEE. Unmatched junction bases numbered 5, after V lost 4 bases and J lost 0 bases. The length of the CDR3 is 15 residues. The CDR3 region is CASSTIAGASYEQYF. The CDR3 nucleotides read TGTGCCAGCAGCACAATAGCGGGAGCCTCCTACGAGCAGTACTTC.

This chain uses TRBV5-1 with TRBJ1-1; D possibly corresponds to TRBD1 (6 bases). V was shortened by 2 bases and J by 2 bases, with 10 bases between the two germline ends. The CDR3 is 14 amino acids. Looked up from germline, CDR1 is SGHRS and CDR2 is YFSETQ. The CDR3 DNA reads TGCGCCAGCAGCTTAGGACAGACTAACACTGAAGCTTTCTTT. Translated, it gives CASSLGQTNTEAFF.

The CDR3 loop reads CASSEGNNQPQHF. Written as DNA, the CDR3 is TGTGCCAGCAGTGAGGGCAATAATCAGCCCCAGCATTTT. The chain uses TRBV6-1 and TRBJ1-5; unclear D gene. The CDR3 is 13 residues long. From germline, CDR1 is MNHNS and CDR2 SASEGT. The V end lost 3 bases, the J end lost 4 bases, and 7 bases lay between the germline ends.

This clone has more than one count but fewer than ten. This chain links TRBV5-4 with TRBJ2-7, with TRBD2 as a possible D gene (5 bases). The germline V and J ends were trimmed by 1 base and 2 bases, with 7 bases remaining between them. Germline CDR1 and CDR2: SGHNT and YYREEE (reference sequence). This CDR3 has 13 residues. CDR3 sequence (DNA): TGTGCCAGCAGCTTGCTCGGGACCTACGAGCAGTACTTC. Protein product: CASSLLGTYEQYF.

The CDR3 coding sequence is TGTGCCAGCAGCCATGGAGGAATGATTCGGAATGAGCAGTTCTTC. Its translation is CASSHGGMIRNEQFF. V usage is TRBV7-9 and J usage is TRBJ2-1; D is possibly TRBD2 (5 bases). The germline V gene has CDR1 SEHNR and CDR2 FQNEAQ (reference sequence). This CDR3 spans 15 amino acids. Trimming cost V 5 bases and J 7 bases, with 18 bases left between them.

The chain is built from TRBV18 and TRBJ2-7; 11 positions match TRBD1. Germline V lookup: CDR1 KGHSH, CDR2 LQKENI. V was pared by 3 bases and J by 3 bases, with 4 bases of the junction left unmatched. This CDR3 is built from 15 residues. The CDR3 here is CASSPRGTGGYEQYF. DNA of the CDR3: TGTGCCAGCTCACCCCGAGGGACAGGGGGCTACGAGCAGTACTTC.

V is TRBV5-4 and J is TRBJ1-5, with D possibly being TRBD1 (5 bases). The CDR3 is 14 amino acids. Trimming took 10 bases from V and 0 from J, leaving 14 bases between them. From germline, CDR1 is SGHNT and CDR2 YYREEE (reference sequence). As DNA, the CDR3 is TGTGCCCCCCAGCGGGGGAATAGCAATCAGCCCCAGCATTTT. Translating gives CAPQRGNSNQPQHF. Based on the CDR3 plus reference TRBV5-4 and TRBJ1-5, the full variable domain is ETGVTQSPTHLIKTRGQQVTLRCSSQSGHNTVSWYQQALGQGPQFIFQYYREEENGRGNFPPRFSGLQFPNYSSELNVNALELDDSALYLCAPQRGNSNQPQHFGDGTRLSIL.

This chain's CDR3 is CASSLPPDNEQFF. The CDR3 coding sequence is TGTGCCAGCAGCTTACCTCCGGACAATGAGCAGTTCTTC. The J gene is TRBJ2-1, the V gene TRBV7-8; D uncertain. The CDR3 sequence is 13 residues long. Germline-derived CDR1 and CDR2 are SGHVS and FQNEAQ. V dropped 2 bases and J dropped 5 bases, with 7 bases sitting between them.

Only one count was recorded for this clone. The rearrangement uses TRBV10-3 and TRBJ2-7; 10 positions match TRBD2. CDR1 and CDR2 from the germline V gene are ENHRY and SYGVKD. V dropped 3 bases and J dropped 6; count of bases not matched to a gene: 11. The CDR3 runs to 16 residues. The CDR3 bases are TGTGCCATCAGTGACCCCCTAGCGGGAGTTGGGGGCGAGCAGTACTTC. Protein sequence: CAISDPLAGVGGEQYF.

The chain links TRBV5-1 to TRBJ1-2; TRBD1 matches 9 bases. J was trimmed by 5 bases and V by 3 bases; bases with no gene match: 8. The CDR3 has 15 residues. Per germline, CDR1 SGHRS and CDR2 YFSETQ. Written as DNA, the CDR3 is TGCGCCAGCAGCTCTACAGGGGGCGCAAATTATGGCTACACCTTC. It encodes CASSSTGGANYGYTF.

This chain connects TRBV6-1 to TRBJ2-2, with 8 bases matching TRBD1. V gave up 8 bases and J gave up 8 bases; unmatched junction bases: 10. Per germline, CDR1 MNHNS and CDR2 SASEGT. The length of the CDR3 is 14 residues. The CDR3 protein is CASSGQGGEGELFF. CDR3 nucleotide sequence: TGTGCCAGCTCCGGACAGGGAGGCGAGGGGGAGCTGTTTTTT.

This chain uses TRBV5-1 with TRBJ1-2; possibly TRBD1 for D (5 bases). V was clipped by 3 bases and J by 7 bases, with 13 bases between them. The CDR3 has 13 residues. The germline V gene has CDR1 SGHRS and CDR2 YFSETQ. The CDR3 protein is CASSWGQASGYTF. The DNA of the CDR3 is TGCGCCAGCAGCTGGGGCCAGGCCTCTGGCTACACCTTC.

The V call is TRBV7-9, the J call TRBJ2-1; 8 positions match TRBD1. There are 14 residues in the CDR3. The germline gives CDR1 SEHNR, CDR2 FQNEAQ (reference sequence). V lost 7 bases, J lost 5 bases, and 7 bases stayed unmatched. CDR3 protein: CASNDRGRNNEQFF. The CDR3 nucleotides are TGTGCCAGCAACGACAGGGGACGGAACAATGAGCAGTTCTTC.

The chain recombines TRBV2 with TRBJ2-1; 10 positions agree with TRBD2. CDR1 and CDR2 (germline): SNHLY, FYNNEI. CDR3 length: 15 residues. With 3 bases clipped from V and 9 bases from J, the junction kept 8 bases outside the gene matches. The CDR3 DNA sequence: TGTGCCAGCAGTGATAGTCTAGCGGGAGTGGGTGAGCAGTTCTTC. This translates into CASSDSLAGVGEQFF.

This sequence joins TRBV6-5 and TRBJ1-5, with 8 positions matching TRBD1. Per the germline V gene, CDR1 is MNHEY and CDR2 is SVGAGI. This CDR3 has 14 residues. The J segment lost 4 bases and the V segment lost 6 bases, leaving 5 bases of the junction unmatched. The CDR3 sequence is CASRGQEPNQPQHF. For the CDR3, the DNA is TGTGCCAGCAGGGGACAGGAACCAAATCAGCCCCAGCATTTT.